The entry that follows covers one TCR beta chain sequence. Its binding antigen is unknown. No much larger clone exists at a distance of one base, and base qualities are not known. Patients chosen for sequencing had shown expansion of CD8+CD57+ cells by flow cytometry. Every patient had a diagnosis of severe acquired aplastic anemia based on International Study of Aplastic Anemia and Agranulocytosis and Camitta criteria. Patients had received no therapy at the time of blood sampling. TCR repertoires of sorted CD4+ and CD8+ blood T cells from severe aplastic anemia patients and healthy subjects were deep-sequenced in the study. Patients were enrolled under clinicaltrials.gov protocols 00001620, 01623167, 00001397, 00071045, 00081523 and 00961064 in the USA. Ficoll-Paque density gradient centrifugation was used to isolate peripheral blood mononuclear cells. Before DNA extraction, CD4+ and CD8+ T cells were sorted by FACS or by magnetic beads.

Genomic DNA served as template for TCR beta VDJ combination and CDR3 sequence profiling. TCR repertoire sequencing was run on an Illumina HiSeq 2000. As for how the authors treated the data: TRBV/TRBJ rearrangement plots, CDR3 size and DJ length profiles, and Simpson's diversity index were used to assess repertoires. The most abundant DNA sequence in the deep sequencing data was taken as the immunodominant clone. CDR3 amino acid sequences were checked for sharing across subjects and were also compared against the VDJdb database and published repertoires. TCRdb redid the processing of the public reads, applying fastp at Q25 and MiXCR, and retained in-frame beta chains. CDR3 protein duplicates are merged, each entry listing the most common genes and DNA. The V and J calls follow TCRdb's processing rather than the paper's. Counted in this sample were around 200,000 distinct CDR3 sequences; less than 60% of them appeared once. The ten largest clones take up less than 20% of the sample.

This record comes from a study of CD8+CD57+ T cells in acquired aplastic anemia (dated by TCRdb to the late 2010s). With regard to the full study: Extracted DNA from sorted CD4+ and CD8+ cells averaged approximately 3 ug, ranging from roughly 0.19 to 27.4 ug. CD8+CD57+ expansion was defined as frequency above the mean frequency observed in healthy subjects. Overall results and qualifications from the work: CD8+ Simpson's diversity did not differ significantly between patients and healthy controls (P=0.060). Around 28 CD8+ CDR3 sequences were found to be shared between patients and controls, but these sequences appeared to be highly expressed in patients and within the immunodominant clones of the patients.

The CDR3 sequence holds 15 residues, the cysteine and phenylalanine included. Only CDR3 DNA remains: 45 bases, in frame from the first base. V lost 2 bases and J lost 3 bases, and the count of bases not matched to a germline gene is 6. CDR1 and CDR2 are read off the germline V gene as KGHDR and SFDVKD. Input material: sorted CD4+, CD8+, or CD8+CD57+ T cells (not recorded which) from PBMCs. The clonotype comes from a human donor with aplastic anemia. The sequence joins TRBV24-1 to TRBJ2-7; 7 central nucleotides agree with TRBD2. CDR3 region: CATSDSRAGSYEQYF. The DNA reads TGTGCCACCAGTGATTCGAGAGCGGGGAGCTACGAGCAGTACTTC.